This entry is about one TCR beta chain. Its antigen remains unknown. V gave up 4 bases and J gave up 12 bases, with 31 bases separating them. The CDR3 runs to 18 residues. Looked up from germline, CDR1 is SGHNT and CDR2 is YENEEA. Generated by immunoSEQ multiplex PCR, the TCRdb table keeps only in-frame clones and is missing some. The data show 25,000 or so clones, with 83% seen just once and approximately 5.1% held by the top ten. The entry originates in a study of neoadjuvant nivolumab and ipilimumab in lung cancer. Whole-study findings and limits: Pretherapy blood TCR richness correlated positively with resected tumor richness. Resected tumors had greater TCR richness and clonality than uninvolved lung.

The rearrangement joins TRBV11-3 to TRBJ2-1; D perhaps matches TRBD1 (6 bases). The clonotype was recovered from an adult with non-small cell lung cancer. The material was tumor tissue, obtained after neoadjuvant nivolumab, alone or with ipilimumab, at or shortly before surgery. The CDR3 region is CASSSEDGGGPQGWGQFF. CDR3 DNA: TGTGCCAGCAGCTCGGAGGATGGGGGCGGGCCGCAAGGATGGGGGCAGTTCTTC.